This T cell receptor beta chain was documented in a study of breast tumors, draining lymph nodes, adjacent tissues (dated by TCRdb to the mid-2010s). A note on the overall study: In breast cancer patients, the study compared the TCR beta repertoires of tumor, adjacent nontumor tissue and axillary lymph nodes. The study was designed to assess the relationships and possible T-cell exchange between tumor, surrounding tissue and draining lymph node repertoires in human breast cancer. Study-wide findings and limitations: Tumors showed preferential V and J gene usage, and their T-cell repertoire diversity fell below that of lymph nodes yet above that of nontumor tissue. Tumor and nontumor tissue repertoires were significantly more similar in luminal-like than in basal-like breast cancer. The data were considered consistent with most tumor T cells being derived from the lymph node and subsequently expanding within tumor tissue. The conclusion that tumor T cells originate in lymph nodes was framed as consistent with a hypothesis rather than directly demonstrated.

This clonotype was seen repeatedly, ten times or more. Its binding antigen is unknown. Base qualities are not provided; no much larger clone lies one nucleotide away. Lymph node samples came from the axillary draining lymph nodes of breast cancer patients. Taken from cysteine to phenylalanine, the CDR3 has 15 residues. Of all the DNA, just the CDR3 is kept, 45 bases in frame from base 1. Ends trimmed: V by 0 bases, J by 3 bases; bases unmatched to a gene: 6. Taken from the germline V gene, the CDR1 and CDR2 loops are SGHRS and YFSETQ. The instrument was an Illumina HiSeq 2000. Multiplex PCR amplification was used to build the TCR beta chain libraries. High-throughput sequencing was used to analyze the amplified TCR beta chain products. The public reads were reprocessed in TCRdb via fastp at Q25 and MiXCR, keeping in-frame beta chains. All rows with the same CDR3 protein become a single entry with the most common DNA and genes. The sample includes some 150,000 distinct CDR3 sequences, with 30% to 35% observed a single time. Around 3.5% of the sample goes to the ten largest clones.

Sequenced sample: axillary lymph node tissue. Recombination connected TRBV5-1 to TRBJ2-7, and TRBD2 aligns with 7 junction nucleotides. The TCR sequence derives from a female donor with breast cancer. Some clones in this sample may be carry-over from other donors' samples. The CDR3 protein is CASSLVASGRYEQYF. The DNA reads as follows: TGCGCCAGCAGCTTGGTAGCTAGCGGTCGCTACGAGCAGTACTTC.